This T cell receptor beta chain comes out of a study of T cell changes during pregnancy in multiple sclerosis. Libraries were prepared by immunoSEQ multiplex PCR; TCRdb keeps only in-frame clonotypes and omits some of them. The sample lists about 36,000 clones, around 89% occurring once. This clone was detected only a few times. The origin of this receptor is a female donor with multiple sclerosis, enrolled in a pregnancy study. The material was CD8+ T cells from peripheral blood mononuclear cells, obtained in the third trimester of pregnancy.

The CDR3 reads CASSSIDRDDIQYF. CDR3 nucleotide sequence: TGTGCCAGCAGTTCGATCGACAGGGATGACATTCAGTACTTC. This chain links TRBV28 with TRBJ2-4, with 7 positions matching TRBD1. With 4 bases clipped from V and 8 bases from J, the junction kept 8 bases outside the gene matches. This CDR3 has 14 amino acids. Germline-derived CDR1 and CDR2 are MDHEN and SYDVKM.